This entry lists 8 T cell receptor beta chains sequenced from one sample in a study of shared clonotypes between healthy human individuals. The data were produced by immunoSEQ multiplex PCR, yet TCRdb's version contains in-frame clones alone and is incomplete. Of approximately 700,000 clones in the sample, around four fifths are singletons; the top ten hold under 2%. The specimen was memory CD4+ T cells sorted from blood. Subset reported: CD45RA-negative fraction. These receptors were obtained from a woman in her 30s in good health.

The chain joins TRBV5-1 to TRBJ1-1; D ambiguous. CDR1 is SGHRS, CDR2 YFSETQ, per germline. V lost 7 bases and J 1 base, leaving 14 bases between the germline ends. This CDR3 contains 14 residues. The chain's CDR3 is CASLPSPANTEAFF. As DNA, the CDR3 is TGCGCCAGCTTACCCTCGCCGGCGAACACTGAAGCTTTCTTT.

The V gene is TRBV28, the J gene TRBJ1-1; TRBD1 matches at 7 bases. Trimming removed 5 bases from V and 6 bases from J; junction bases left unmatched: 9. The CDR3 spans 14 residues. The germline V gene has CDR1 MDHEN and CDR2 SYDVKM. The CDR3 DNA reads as TGTGCCAGCAGTCCCCCGACAGGGTCCGCTGAAGCTTTCTTT. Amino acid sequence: CASSPPTGSAEAFF. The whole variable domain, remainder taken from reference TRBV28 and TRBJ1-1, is DVKVTQSSRYLVKRTGEKVFLECVQDMDHENMFWYRQDPGLGLRLIYFSYDVKMKEKGDIPEGYSVSREKKERFSLILESASTNQTSMYLCASSPPTGSAEAFFGQGTRLTVV.

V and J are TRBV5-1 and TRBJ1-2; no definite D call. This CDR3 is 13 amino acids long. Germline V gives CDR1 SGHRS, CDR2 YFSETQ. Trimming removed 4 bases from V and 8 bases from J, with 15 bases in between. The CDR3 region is CASSPAQTEGYTF. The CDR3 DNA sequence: TGCGCCAGCAGCCCGGCTCAGACGGAAGGCTACACCTTC.

The CDR3 here is CSVAGTGIDQPQHF. CDR3 sequence (DNA): TGCAGCGTTGCCGGGACAGGGATTGATCAGCCCCAGCATTTT. V is TRBV29-1 and J is TRBJ1-5; 9 positions agree with TRBD1. J gave up 5 bases and V 4 bases, and 6 bases lay outside the gene matches. The CDR3 sequence is 14 residues long. CDR1 is SQVTM and CDR2 is ANQGSEA in the germline V gene.

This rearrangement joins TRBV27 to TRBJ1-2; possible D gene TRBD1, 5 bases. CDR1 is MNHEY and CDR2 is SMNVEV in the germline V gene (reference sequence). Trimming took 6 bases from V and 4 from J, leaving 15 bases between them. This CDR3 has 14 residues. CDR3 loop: CASRSPGAGYGYTF. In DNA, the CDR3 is TGTGCCAGCAGATCCCCCGGGGCGGGCTATGGCTACACCTTC.

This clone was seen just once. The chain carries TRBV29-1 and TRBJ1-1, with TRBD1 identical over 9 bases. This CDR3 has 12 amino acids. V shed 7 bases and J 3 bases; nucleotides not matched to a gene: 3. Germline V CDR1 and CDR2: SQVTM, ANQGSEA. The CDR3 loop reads CSGGTGYTEAFF. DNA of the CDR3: TGCAGCGGGGGGACAGGGTACACTGAAGCTTTCTTT.

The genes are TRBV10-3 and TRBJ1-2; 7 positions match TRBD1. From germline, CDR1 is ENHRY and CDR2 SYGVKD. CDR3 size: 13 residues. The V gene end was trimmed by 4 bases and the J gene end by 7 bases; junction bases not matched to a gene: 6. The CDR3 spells CAISGDRVRGYTF. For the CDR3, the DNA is TGTGCCATCAGTGGAGACAGGGTACGTGGCTACACCTTC.

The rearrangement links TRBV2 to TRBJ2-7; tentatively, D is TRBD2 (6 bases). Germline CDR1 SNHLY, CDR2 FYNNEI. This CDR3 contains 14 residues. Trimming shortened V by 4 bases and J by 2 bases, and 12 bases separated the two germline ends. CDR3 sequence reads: CASSVLATTYEQYF. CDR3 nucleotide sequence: TGTGCCAGCAGTGTACTAGCCACAACCTACGAGCAGTACTTC. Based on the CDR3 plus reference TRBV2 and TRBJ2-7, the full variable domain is EPEVTQTPSHQVTQMGQEVILRCVPISNHLYFYWYRQILGQKVEFLVSFYNNEISEKSEIFDDQFSVERPDGSNFTLKIRSTKLEDSAMYFCASSVLATTYEQYFGPGTRLTVT.